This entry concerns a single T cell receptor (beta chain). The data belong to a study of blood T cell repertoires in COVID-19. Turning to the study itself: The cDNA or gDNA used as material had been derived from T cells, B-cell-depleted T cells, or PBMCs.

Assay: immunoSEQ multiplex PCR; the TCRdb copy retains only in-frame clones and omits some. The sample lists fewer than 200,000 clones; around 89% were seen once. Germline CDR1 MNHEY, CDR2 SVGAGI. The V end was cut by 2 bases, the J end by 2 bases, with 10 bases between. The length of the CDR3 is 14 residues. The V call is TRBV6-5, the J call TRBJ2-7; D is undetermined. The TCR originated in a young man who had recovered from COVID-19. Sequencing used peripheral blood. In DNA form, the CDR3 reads TGTGCCAGCAGTTACCAGAGGTTTACCTACGAGCAGTACTTC. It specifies CASSYQRFTYEQYF.